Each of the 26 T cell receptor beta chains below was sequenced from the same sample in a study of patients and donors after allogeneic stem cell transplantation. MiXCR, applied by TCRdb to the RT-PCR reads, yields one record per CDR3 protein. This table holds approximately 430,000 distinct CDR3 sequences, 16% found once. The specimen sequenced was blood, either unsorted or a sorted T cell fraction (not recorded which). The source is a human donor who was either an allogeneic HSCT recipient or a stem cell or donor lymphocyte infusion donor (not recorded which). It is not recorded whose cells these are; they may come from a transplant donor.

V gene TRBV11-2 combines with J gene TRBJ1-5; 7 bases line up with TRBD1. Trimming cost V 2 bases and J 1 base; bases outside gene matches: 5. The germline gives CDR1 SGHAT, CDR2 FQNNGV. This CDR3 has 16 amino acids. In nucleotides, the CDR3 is TGTGCCAGCAGCTTACGAGGGGGCGGGAGCAATCAGCCCCAGCATTTT. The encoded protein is CASSLRGGGSNQPQHF.

As DNA, the CDR3 is TGTGCCAGCAGCTGGGGAGGGCCCTCCTACGAGCAGTACTTC. Its translation is CASSWGGPSYEQYF. The chain recombines TRBV7-8 with TRBJ2-7, with 7 bases matching TRBD2. The V segment lost 4 bases and the J segment 0 bases; nucleotides outside the gene matches: 3. The CDR3 length is 14 residues. Germline V gene data show CDR1 as SGHVS and CDR2 as FQNEAQ.

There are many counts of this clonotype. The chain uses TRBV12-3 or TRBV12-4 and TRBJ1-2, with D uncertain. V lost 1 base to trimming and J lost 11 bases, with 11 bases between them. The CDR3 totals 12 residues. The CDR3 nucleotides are TGTGCCAGCAGTTTAGGGTCCGGCGGGTACACCTTC. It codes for CASSLGSGGYTF.

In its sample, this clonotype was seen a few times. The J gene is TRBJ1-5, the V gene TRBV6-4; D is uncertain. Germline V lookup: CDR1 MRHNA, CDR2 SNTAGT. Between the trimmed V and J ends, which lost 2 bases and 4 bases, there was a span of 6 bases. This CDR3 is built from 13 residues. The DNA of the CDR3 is TGTGCCAGCAGTGACGGACTTAATCAGCCCCAGCATTTT. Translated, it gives CASSDGLNQPQHF.

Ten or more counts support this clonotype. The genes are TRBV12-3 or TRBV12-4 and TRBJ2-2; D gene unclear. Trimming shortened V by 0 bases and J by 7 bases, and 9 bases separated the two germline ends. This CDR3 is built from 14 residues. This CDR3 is CASSLAGTDGELFF. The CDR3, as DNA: TGTGCCAGCAGTTTAGCGGGAACGGACGGGGAGCTGTTTTTT.

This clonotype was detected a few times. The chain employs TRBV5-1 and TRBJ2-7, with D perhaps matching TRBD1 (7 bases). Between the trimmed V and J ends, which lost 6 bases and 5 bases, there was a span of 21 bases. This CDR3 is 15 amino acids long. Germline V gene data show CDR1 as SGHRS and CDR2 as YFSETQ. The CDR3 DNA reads TGCGCCAGCAAGCCCCCGGAGGGGGCGCTCAACGAGCAGTACTTC. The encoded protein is CASKPPEGALNEQYF. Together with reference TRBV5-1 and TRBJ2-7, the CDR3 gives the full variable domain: KAGVTQTPRYLIKTRGQQVTLSCSPISGHRSVSWYQQTPGQGLQFLFEYFSETQRNKGNFPGRFSGRQFSNSRSEMNVSTLELGDSALYLCASKPPEGALNEQYFGPGTRLTVT.

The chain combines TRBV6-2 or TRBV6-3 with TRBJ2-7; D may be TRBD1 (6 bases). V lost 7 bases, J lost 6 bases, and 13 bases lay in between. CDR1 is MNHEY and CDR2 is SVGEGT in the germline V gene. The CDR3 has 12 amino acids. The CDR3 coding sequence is TGTGCCAGCACGCGGCAGGGGAGCGAGCAGTACTTC. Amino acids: CASTRQGSEQYF.

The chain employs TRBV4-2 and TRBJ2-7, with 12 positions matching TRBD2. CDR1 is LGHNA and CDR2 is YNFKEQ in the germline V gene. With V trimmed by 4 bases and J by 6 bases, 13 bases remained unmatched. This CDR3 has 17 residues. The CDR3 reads CASSPWTSGKGGFEQYF. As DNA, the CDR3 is TGTGCCAGCAGCCCATGGACTAGCGGGAAAGGGGGATTCGAGCAGTACTTC.

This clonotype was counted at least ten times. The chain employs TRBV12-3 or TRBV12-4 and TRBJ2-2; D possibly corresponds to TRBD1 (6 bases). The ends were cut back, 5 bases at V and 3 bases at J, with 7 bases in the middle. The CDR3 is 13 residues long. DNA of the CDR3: TGTGCCAGCAGTACAGGGTACACCGGGGAGCTGTTTTTT. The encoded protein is CASSTGYTGELFF.

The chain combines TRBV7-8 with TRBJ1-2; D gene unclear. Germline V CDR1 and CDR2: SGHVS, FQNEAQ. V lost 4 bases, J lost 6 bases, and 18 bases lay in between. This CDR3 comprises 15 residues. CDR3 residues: CASSSRRRGKDGYTF. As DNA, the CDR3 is TGTGCCAGCAGCTCCAGGCGGCGGGGAAAGGATGGCTACACCTTC.

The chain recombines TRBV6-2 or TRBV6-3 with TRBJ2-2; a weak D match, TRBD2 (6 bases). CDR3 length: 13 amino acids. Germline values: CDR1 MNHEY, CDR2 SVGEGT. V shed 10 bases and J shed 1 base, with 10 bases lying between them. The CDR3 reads CATGTVNTGELFF. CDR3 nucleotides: TGTGCCACTGGGACTGTGAACACCGGGGAGCTGTTTTTT.

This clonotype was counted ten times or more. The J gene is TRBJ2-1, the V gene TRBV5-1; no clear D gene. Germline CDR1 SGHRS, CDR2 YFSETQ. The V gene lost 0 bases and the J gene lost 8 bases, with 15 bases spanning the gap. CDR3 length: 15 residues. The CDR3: CASSLVSSRSHEQFF. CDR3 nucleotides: TGCGCCAGCAGCTTGGTATCTTCCCGGTCCCATGAGCAGTTCTTC.

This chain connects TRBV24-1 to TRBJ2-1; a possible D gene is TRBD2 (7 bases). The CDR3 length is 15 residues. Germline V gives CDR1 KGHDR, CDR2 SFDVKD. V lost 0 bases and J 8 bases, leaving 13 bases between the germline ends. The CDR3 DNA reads TGTGCCACCAGTGATTTGAAGGGGGGGAATCATGAGCAGTTCTTC. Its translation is CATSDLKGGNHEQFF.

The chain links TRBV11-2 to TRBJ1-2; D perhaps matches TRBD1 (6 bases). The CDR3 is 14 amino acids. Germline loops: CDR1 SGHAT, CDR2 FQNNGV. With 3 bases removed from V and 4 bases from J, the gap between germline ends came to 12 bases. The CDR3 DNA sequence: TGTGCCAGCAGCTTGGACAGTATTTTCTATGGCTACACCTTC. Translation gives CASSLDSIFYGYTF.

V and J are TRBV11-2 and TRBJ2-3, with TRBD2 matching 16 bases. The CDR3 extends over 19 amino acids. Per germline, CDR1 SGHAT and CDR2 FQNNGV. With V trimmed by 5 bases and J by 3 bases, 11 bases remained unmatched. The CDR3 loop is CASSPGLAGGPKSTDTQYF. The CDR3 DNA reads TGTGCCAGCAGCCCGGGACTAGCGGGAGGGCCTAAAAGTACAGATACGCAGTATTTT.

This CDR3 is CASSLLLAGTGELFF. CDR3 coding DNA: TGTGCCAGCAGCTTACTCCTAGCGGGTACCGGGGAGCTGTTTTTT. The chain joins TRBV11-3 to TRBJ2-2; 8 bases fit TRBD2. Per the germline V gene, CDR1 is SGHNT and CDR2 is YENEEA. V gave up 2 bases and J gave up 5 bases; unmatched junction bases: 4. The CDR3 has 15 amino acids.

The CDR3 nucleotides are TGCGCCAGCAGCTTGGAGGCCGACAATGGGAATCAGCCCCAGCATTTT. Translation gives CASSLEADNGNQPQHF. This rearrangement joins TRBV5-1 to TRBJ1-5, with D unclear. Germline assignment: CDR1 SGHRS and CDR2 YFSETQ. V dropped 0 bases and J dropped 4 bases, with 14 bases sitting between them. CDR3 length: 16 residues.

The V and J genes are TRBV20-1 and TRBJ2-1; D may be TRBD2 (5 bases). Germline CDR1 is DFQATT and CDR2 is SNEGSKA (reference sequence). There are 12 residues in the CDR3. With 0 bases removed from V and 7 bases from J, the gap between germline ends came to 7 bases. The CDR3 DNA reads TGCAGTGCTAGAGAGTGGACTAATGAGCAGTTCTTC. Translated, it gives CSAREWTNEQFF.

CDR3: CASSFRGPPTNYGYTF. The DNA of the CDR3 is TGTGCCAGCAGTTTTAGGGGTCCACCTACCAACTATGGCTACACCTTC. The chain uses TRBV27 and TRBJ1-2; maybe TRBD1 (5 bases). The CDR3 is 16 residues long. Germline V gives CDR1 MNHEY, CDR2 SMNVEV (reference sequence). With 3 bases removed from V and 2 bases from J, the gap between germline ends came to 16 bases.

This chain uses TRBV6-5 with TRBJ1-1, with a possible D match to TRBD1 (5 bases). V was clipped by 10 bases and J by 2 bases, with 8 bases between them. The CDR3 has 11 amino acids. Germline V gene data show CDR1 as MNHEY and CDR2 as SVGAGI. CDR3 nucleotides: TGTGCCACCAGGGAAAACACTGAAGCTTTCTTT. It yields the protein CATRENTEAFF.

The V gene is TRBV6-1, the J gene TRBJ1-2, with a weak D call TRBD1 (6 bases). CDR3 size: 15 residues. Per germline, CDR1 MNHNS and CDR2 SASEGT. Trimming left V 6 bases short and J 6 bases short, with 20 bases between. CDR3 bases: TGTGCCAGCAGCTCTTCTGGGGGCAGGCATCATGGCTACACCTTC. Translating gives CASSSSGGRHHGYTF.

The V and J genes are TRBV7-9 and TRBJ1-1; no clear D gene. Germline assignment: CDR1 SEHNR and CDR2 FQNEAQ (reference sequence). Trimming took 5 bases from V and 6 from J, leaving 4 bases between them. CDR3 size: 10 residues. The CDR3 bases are TGTGCCAGCAGCAACGCTGAAGCTTTCTTT. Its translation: CASSNAEAFF.

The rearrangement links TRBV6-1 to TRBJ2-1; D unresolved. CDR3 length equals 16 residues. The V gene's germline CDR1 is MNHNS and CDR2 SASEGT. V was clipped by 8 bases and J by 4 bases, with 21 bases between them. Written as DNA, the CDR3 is TGTGCCAGCGTGGATGATTGGAACACTCCTTACAATGAGCAGTTCTTC. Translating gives CASVDDWNTPYNEQFF.

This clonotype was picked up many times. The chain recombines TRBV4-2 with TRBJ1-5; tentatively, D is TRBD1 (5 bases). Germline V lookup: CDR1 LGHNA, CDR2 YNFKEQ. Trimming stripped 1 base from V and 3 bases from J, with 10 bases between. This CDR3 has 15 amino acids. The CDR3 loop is CASSQVSGSNQPQHF. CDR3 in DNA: TGTGCCAGCAGCCAAGTATCAGGGTCCAATCAGCCCCAGCATTTT.

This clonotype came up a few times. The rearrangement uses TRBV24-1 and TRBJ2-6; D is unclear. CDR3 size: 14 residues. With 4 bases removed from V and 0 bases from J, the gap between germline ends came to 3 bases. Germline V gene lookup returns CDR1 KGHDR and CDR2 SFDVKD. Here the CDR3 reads CATSEGSGANVLTF. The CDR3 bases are TGTGCCACCAGTGAGGGCTCTGGGGCCAACGTCCTGACTTTC.

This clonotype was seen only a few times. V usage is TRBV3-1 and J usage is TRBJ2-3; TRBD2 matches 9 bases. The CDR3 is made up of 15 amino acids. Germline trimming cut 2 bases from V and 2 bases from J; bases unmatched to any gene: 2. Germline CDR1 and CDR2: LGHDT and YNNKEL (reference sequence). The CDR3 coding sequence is TGTGCCAGCAGCCAAAGGACTAGCGTCACAGATACGCAGTATTTT. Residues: CASSQRTSVTDTQYF.